The 17 T cell receptor beta chains below come from one sample, sequenced in a study of Ad26.COV2.S vaccination and SARS-CoV-2 variants. Sequencing used immunoSEQ multiplex PCR; TCRdb keeps in-frame clones, though not all of them. This sample has about 350,000 clones; about 88% occur once, and the top ten carry 3% to 4%. Indicated treatment: some 20 received Ad26.COV2.S at low or high dose, single or two shots; 5 received placebo; per-sample allocation not given. Samples were taken on day 63 after the first vaccine or placebo injection. This sample comprised peripheral blood, obtained in a trial of Ad26.COV2.S vaccine versus placebo. The receptor source for this set is a person between 18 and 65 years old who received the Ad26.COV2.S COVID-19 vaccine or a placebo.

This chain joins TRBV24-1 and TRBJ2-7; tentative D call: TRBD2 (5 bases). This CDR3 is built from 13 residues. Germline V CDR1 and CDR2: KGHDR, SFDVKD. V gave up 5 bases and J gave up 0 bases, with 7 bases separating them. The CDR3 DNA reads as TGTGCCACCAGTGCCGGGGACTCCTACGAGCAGTACTTC. Translated, it gives CATSAGDSYEQYF.

This chain joins TRBV20-1 and TRBJ2-1; perhaps TRBD2 as D (5 bases). The germline CDR1 and CDR2 sequences are DFQATT and SNEGSKA (reference sequence). This CDR3 region has 15 residues. V gave up 3 bases and J gave up 7 bases, with 19 bases separating them. The CDR3 loop is CSASLGGVRANEQFF. CDR3 bases: TGCAGTGCTAGTCTCGGAGGAGTCCGGGCGAATGAGCAGTTCTTC.

This chain links TRBV7-7 with TRBJ2-1; D may match TRBD1 or TRBD2 (5 bases each). The V end lost 5 bases, the J end lost 6 bases, and 17 bases lay between the germline ends. The CDR3 runs 15 residues. CDR1 is SSHAT, CDR2 FNYEAQ, per germline (reference sequence). CDR3: CASSPGTGRVNEQFF. Written as DNA, the CDR3 is TGTGCCAGCAGCCCCGGGACCGGCCGGGTCAATGAGCAGTTCTTC.

The J gene is TRBJ2-7, the V gene TRBV5-6, with D maybe TRBD1 (6 bases). Trimming pared 6 bases from V and 3 bases from J, leaving 10 bases between. Looked up from germline, CDR1 is SGHDT and CDR2 is YYEEEE. The CDR3 extends over 12 amino acids. CDR3 in amino acids: CASNRDDYEQYF. The CDR3 coding sequence is TGTGCCAGCAACAGGGACGACTACGAGCAGTACTTC.

The rearrangement joins TRBV25-1 to TRBJ2-5; D is uncertain. The CDR3 is made up of 13 amino acids. Germline CDR1 reads MGHDK; CDR2 reads SYGVNS. V lost 4 bases to trimming and J lost 3 bases, with 9 bases between them. The CDR3 bases are TGTGCCAGCAGTGTATGGGCAGAAGAGACCCAGTACTTC. Amino acids: CASSVWAEETQYF.

V usage is TRBV6-6 and J usage is TRBJ1-3, with 7 bases that match TRBD1. The J segment lost 4 bases and the V segment lost 9 bases, leaving 6 bases of the junction unmatched. This CDR3 is 13 amino acids long. In germline, CDR1 is MNHNY, CDR2 SVGAGI (reference sequence). The CDR3 nucleotides are TGTGCCAGTTCAGTGGGACAGGGAAACACCATATATTTT. Residues: CASSVGQGNTIYF.

CDR3 sequence: CASSDPGLADYEQYF. CDR3 bases: TGTGCCAGCAGTGACCCGGGACTAGCGGACTACGAGCAGTACTTC. The chain combines TRBV28 with TRBJ2-7; 11 bases are a match to TRBD2. CDR1 is MDHEN and CDR2 is SYDVKM in the germline V gene. V was clipped by 5 bases and J by 3 bases; unmatched bases: 6. The CDR3 runs 15 residues. The full variable domain, rest sourced from reference TRBV28 and TRBJ2-7, is DVKVTQSSRYLVKRTGEKVFLECVQDMDHENMFWYRQDPGLGLRLIYFSYDVKMKEKGDIPEGYSVSREKKERFSLILESASTNQTSMYLCASSDPGLADYEQYFGPGTRLTVT.

This chain connects TRBV12-3 or TRBV12-4 to TRBJ2-7; weak D call: TRBD1 (6 bases). V was clipped by 8 bases and J by 4 bases, with 12 bases between them. The CDR3 loop spans 12 amino acids. DNA of the CDR3: TGTGCCAGCGGATACAGGGTTTACGAGCAGTACTTC. Amino acids: CASGYRVYEQYF.

The gene calls are TRBV9 and TRBJ2-3, with 8 bases lining up with TRBD2. The CDR3 runs to 15 residues. The junction had 8 bases not matched to a gene; V was cut back by 4 bases and J by 4 bases. In germline, CDR1 is SGDLS, CDR2 YYNGEE. CDR3 protein: CASSSFGGAPDTQYF. DNA of the CDR3: TGTGCCAGCAGCTCGTTCGGGGGGGCGCCAGATACGCAGTATTTT.

The rearrangement joins TRBV11-2 to TRBJ2-5; no clear D. Germline V lookup: CDR1 SGHAT, CDR2 FQNNGV. The CDR3 has 14 amino acids. V lost 3 bases to trimming and J lost 1 base, with 9 bases between them. The CDR3 sequence is CASSFGRSQETQYF. The CDR3 DNA reads TGTGCCAGCAGCTTTGGCAGAAGCCAAGAGACCCAGTACTTC.

The chain joins TRBV14 to TRBJ2-2; D not certain. Per germline, CDR1 SGHDN and CDR2 FVKESK. V was trimmed by 0 bases and J by 1 base, leaving 3 bases between them. The CDR3 is made up of 14 amino acids. The CDR3 DNA follows: TGTGCCAGCAGCCAAGATAGGAACACCGGGGAGCTGTTTTTT. Its translation: CASSQDRNTGELFF. The full variable domain, with the rest looked up from reference TRBV14 and TRBJ2-2, is EAGVTQFPSHSVIEKGQTVTLRCDPISGHDNLYWYRRVMGKEIKFLLHFVKESKQDESGMPNNRFLAERTGGTYSTLKVQPAELEDSGVYFCASSQDRNTGELFFGEGSRLTVL.

The chain is built from TRBV9 and TRBJ2-7; possibly TRBD2 for D (5 bases). V shed 4 bases and J shed 0 bases, with 14 bases lying between them. The CDR3 contains 15 residues. Germline CDR1 reads SGDLS; CDR2 reads YYNGEE. This chain's CDR3 is CASSLGEGYSYEQYF. CDR3 bases: TGTGCCAGCAGCCTAGGCGAGGGCTACTCCTACGAGCAGTACTTC.

The chain recombines TRBV9 with TRBJ2-1; 14 bases agree with TRBD2. Germline values: CDR1 SGDLS, CDR2 YYNGEE. Germline trimming cut 0 bases from V and 0 bases from J; bases unmatched to any gene: 14. The CDR3 contains 22 residues. The CDR3 DNA follows: TGTGCCAGCAGCGTAGCTACTGGCGTACGGGGGACTAGCGGGAGCTCCTACAATGAGCAGTTCTTC. Translating gives CASSVATGVRGTSGSSYNEQFF.

The J gene is TRBJ2-2, the V gene TRBV19; 10 bases are shared with TRBD2. Germline trimming cut 1 base from V and 5 bases from J; bases unmatched to any gene: 10. Per germline, CDR1 LNHDA and CDR2 SQIVND (reference sequence). This CDR3 region has 18 residues. This CDR3 is CASSIALAGTGRTGELFF. CDR3 sequence (DNA): TGTGCCAGTAGTATAGCACTAGCGGGAACGGGGAGAACCGGGGAGCTGTTTTTT.

In its sample, this clone was seen many times. This chain connects TRBV7-9 to TRBJ2-2; D possibly corresponds to TRBD1 (6 bases). The length of the CDR3 is 16 residues. Trimming pared 7 bases from V and 3 bases from J, leaving 18 bases between. The germline CDR1 and CDR2 sequences are SEHNR and FQNEAQ (reference sequence). The DNA of the CDR3 is TGTGCCAGCACCCAAATTCCCAGGGGAGACACCGGGGAGCTGTTTTTT. This sequence encodes CASTQIPRGDTGELFF.

This chain connects TRBV19 to TRBJ1-6; 7 positions agree with TRBD1. This CDR3 is built from 15 residues. In germline, CDR1 is LNHDA, CDR2 SQIVND (reference sequence). V lost 4 bases and J lost 7; bases outside the gene matches: 7. The CDR3 here is CASSRDRAGNSPLHF. The CDR3 DNA sequence: TGTGCCAGTAGTAGAGACAGGGCGGGAAATTCACCCCTCCACTTT. Based on the CDR3 plus reference TRBV19 and TRBJ1-6, the full variable domain is DGGITQSPKYLFRKEGQNVTLSCEQNLNHDAMYWYRQDPGQGLRLIYYSQIVNDFQKGDIAEGYSVSREKKESFPLTVTSAQKNPTAFYLCASSRDRAGNSPLHFGNGTRLTVT.

This clone was observed a handful of times. V and J are TRBV29-1 and TRBJ2-3; the match to TRBD1 covers 11 bases. Germline V lookup: CDR1 SQVTM, CDR2 ANQGSEA. This CDR3 has 12 amino acids. J lost 9 bases, V lost 7 bases, and 6 bases had no gene match. The CDR3 bases are TGCAGCGGGACAGGGGGCGCAGGGACGCAGTATTTT. Protein sequence: CSGTGGAGTQYF.